This is a list of T cell receptor beta chains from one sample in a study of monozygotic twins with inflammatory bowel disease. From the 5' RACE reads, TCRdb lists one entry per CDR3 protein and no DNA. The sample's table shows just over 300,000 distinct CDR3 sequences. Sequences were obtained from blood. These receptor sequences come from a human donor with ulcerative colitis or Crohn's disease, or a healthy co-twin of an affected twin (not recorded which). The CDR3 runs from the conserved cysteine through the conserved F or W.

V,J,CDR3
TRBV27,TRBJ1-1,CASSSPTRVNTEAFF
TRBV7-2,TRBJ2-7,CASSLEGSGEQYF
TRBV5-6,TRBJ2-3,CASSFPDRVATQYF
TRBV12-3/TRBV12-4,TRBJ2-7,CASRVGYEQYF
TRBV7-3,TRBJ2-2,CASRSSMNTGELFF
TRBV29-1,TRBJ2-2,CSVDGTDTGELFF
TRBV19,TRBJ2-1,CAAGQGDMSNEQFF
TRBV7-9,TRBJ1-2,CASSFIEGYGYTF
TRBV5-1,TRBJ2-2,CASSPSTSGGHNTGELFF
TRBV9,TRBJ2-7,CASSSLSEEQYF
TRBV11-2,TRBJ1-2,CASSPLRAGVGYGYTF
TRBV7-6,TRBJ2-3,CASRLSGPDTQYF
TRBV5-1,TRBJ2-1,CASSGAHNEQFF
TRBV9,TRBJ2-2,CASSASFLGELFF
TRBV10-2,TRBJ2-1,CASSRQKGVDEQFF
TRBV5-5,TRBJ2-1,CASSGGAVYNEQFF